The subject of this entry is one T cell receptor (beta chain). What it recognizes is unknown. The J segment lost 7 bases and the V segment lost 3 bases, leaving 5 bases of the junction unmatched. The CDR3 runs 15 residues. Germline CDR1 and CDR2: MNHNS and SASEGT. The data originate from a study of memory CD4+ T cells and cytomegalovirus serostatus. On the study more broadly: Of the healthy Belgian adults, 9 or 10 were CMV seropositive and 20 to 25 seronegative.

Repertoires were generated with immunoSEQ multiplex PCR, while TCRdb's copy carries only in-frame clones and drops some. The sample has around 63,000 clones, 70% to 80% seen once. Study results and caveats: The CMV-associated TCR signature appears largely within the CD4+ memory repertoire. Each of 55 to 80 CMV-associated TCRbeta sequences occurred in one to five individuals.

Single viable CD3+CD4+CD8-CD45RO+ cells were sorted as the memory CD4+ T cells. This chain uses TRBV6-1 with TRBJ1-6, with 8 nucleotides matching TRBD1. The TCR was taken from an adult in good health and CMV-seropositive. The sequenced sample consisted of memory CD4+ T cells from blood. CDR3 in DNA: TGTGCCAGCAGTGAGACAGGGGCAAGGAATTCACCCCTCCACTTT. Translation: CASSETGARNSPLHF.